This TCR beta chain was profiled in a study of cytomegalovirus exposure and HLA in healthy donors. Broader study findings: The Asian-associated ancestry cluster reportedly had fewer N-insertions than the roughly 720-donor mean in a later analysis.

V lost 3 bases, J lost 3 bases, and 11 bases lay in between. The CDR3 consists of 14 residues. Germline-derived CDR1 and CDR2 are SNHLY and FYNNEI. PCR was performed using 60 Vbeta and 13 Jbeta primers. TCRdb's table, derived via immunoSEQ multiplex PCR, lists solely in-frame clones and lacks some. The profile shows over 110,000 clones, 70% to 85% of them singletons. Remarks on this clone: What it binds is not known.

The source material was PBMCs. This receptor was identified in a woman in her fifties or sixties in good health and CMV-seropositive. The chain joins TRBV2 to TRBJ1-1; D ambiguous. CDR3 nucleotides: TGTGCCAGCAGTGACGGCGGGCGGGACACTGAAGCTTTCTTT. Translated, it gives CASSDGGRDTEAFF.